Sequencing of this TCR beta chain was carried out in a study of T-cell reconstitution after alpha-beta-depleted transplantation in children. This clonotype was found many times. As it was prepared, the TCRbeta library received unique molecular identifiers. Each CDR3 protein gets one entry after TCRdb re-called the PCR reads with MiXCR. Among over 150,000 distinct CDR3 sequences, 5% to 6.5% were seen once, and the ten largest hold around 4.1%. The sequenced sample was PBMCs, obtained before TCRalphabeta/CD19-depleted stem cell transplant. This sequence originates from a girl under three years old with combined immunodeficiency, due to receive a stem cell transplant.

CDR3 loop: CASRRLAVSYEQYF. DNA of the CDR3: TGTGCCAGCAGGAGGCTAGCGGTTTCCTACGAGCAGTACTTC. The chain combines TRBV28 with TRBJ2-7; TRBD2 matches at 7 bases. With V trimmed by 6 bases and J by 1 base, 6 bases remained unmatched. CDR1 MDHEN and CDR2 SYDVKM come from the germline V gene. The CDR3 extends over 14 amino acids.